This T cell receptor beta chain emerged from a study of blood T cell repertoires in COVID-19. Study details: Sites across the United States, Italy and Spain contributed samples from acute and convalescent COVID-19. T cells, B-cell-depleted T cells, or PBMCs provided the cDNA or gDNA that served as material.

The sample holds one count of this clone. Study processing details: Reference gene primer amplification in the assay estimated nucleated cell counts. Repertoires were generated with immunoSEQ multiplex PCR, while TCRdb's copy carries only in-frame clones and drops some. V, J and clone size are taken as reported in that table, and D and trimming were inferred from the DNA itself. The profile shows roughly 120,000 clones, around 80% of them singletons. After removal of 6 bases from V and 1 base from J, the junction contained 10 bases not matched to a gene. The CDR3 is 18 amino acids. The V gene's germline CDR1 is LNHDA and CDR2 SQIVND (reference sequence).

This rearrangement joins TRBV19 to TRBJ1-3, with 12 bases aligning to TRBD1. The material sequenced was peripheral blood. The source of this sequence is a woman at least 80 years old with acute or convalescent COVID-19. The CDR3 reads CASSLAPGQGASGNTIYF. Here the CDR3 DNA reads TGTGCCAGTAGCCTAGCGCCGGGACAGGGGGCTTCTGGAAACACCATATATTTT. Complete variable domain (other parts from reference TRBV19 and TRBJ1-3): DGGITQSPKYLFRKEGQNVTLSCEQNLNHDAMYWYRQDPGQGLRLIYYSQIVNDFQKGDIAEGYSVSREKKESFPLTVTSAQKNPTAFYLCASSLAPGQGASGNTIYFGEGSWLTVV.